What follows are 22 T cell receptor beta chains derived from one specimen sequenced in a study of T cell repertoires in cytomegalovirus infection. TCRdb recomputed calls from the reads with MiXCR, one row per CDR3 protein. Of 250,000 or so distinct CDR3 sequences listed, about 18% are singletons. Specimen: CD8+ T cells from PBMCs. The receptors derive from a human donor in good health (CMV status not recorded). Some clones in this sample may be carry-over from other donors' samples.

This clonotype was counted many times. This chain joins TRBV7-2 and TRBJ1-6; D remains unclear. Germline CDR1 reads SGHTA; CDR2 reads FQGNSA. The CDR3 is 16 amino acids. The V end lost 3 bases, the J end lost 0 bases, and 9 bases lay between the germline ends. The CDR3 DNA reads TGTGCCAGCAGCTTTCGATCCAGCTCCTATAATTCACCCCTCCACTTT. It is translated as CASSFRSSSYNSPLHF.

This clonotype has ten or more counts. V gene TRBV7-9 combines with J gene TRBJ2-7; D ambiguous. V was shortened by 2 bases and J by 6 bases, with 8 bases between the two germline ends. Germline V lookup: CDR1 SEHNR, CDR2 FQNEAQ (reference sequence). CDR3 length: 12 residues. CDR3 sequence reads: CASSLTAREQYF. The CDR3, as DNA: TGTGCCAGCAGCTTAACGGCTCGCGAGCAGTACTTC.

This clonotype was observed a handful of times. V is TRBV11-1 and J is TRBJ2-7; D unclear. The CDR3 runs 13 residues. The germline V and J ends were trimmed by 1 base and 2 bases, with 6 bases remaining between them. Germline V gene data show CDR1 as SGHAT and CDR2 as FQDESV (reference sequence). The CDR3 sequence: CASSLDPTYEQYF. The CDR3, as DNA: TGTGCCAGCAGCTTAGACCCTACCTACGAGCAGTACTTC.

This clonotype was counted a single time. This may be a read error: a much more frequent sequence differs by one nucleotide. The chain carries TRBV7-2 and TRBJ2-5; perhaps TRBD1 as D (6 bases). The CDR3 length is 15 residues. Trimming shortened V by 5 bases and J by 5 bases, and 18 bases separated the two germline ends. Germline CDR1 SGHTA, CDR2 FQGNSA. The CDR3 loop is CASSVFTGCGETQYF. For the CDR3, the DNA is TGTGCCAGCAGCGTTTTCACAGGGTGCGGTGAGACCCAGTACTTC.

The CDR3 reads CASSLIQNHEQYF. CDR3 sequence (DNA): TGTGCCAGCAGCCTAATACAGAACCACGAGCAGTACTTC. The V gene is TRBV5-6, the J gene TRBJ2-7; no clear D gene. CDR1 and CDR2 from the germline V gene are SGHDT and YYEEEE. V lost 4 bases to trimming and J lost 5 bases, with 13 bases between them. The CDR3 has 13 residues.

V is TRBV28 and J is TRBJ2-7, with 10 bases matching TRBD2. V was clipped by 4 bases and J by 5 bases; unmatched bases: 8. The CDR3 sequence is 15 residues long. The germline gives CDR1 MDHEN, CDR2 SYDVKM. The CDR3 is CASSSITGTSDEQYF. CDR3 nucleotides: TGTGCCAGCAGTTCCATCACCGGGACTAGCGACGAGCAGTACTTC. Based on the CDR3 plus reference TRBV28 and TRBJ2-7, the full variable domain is DVKVTQSSRYLVKRTGEKVFLECVQDMDHENMFWYRQDPGLGLRLIYFSYDVKMKEKGDIPEGYSVSREKKERFSLILESASTNQTSMYLCASSSITGTSDEQYFGPGTRLTVT.

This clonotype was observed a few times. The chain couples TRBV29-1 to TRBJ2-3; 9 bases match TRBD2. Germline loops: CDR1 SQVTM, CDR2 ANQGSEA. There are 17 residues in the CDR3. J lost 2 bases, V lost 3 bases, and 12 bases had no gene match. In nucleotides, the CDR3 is TGCAGCGTTGATTCGGCTAGCGGGGACCTCTTCACAGATACGCAGTATTTT. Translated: CSVDSASGDLFTDTQYF.

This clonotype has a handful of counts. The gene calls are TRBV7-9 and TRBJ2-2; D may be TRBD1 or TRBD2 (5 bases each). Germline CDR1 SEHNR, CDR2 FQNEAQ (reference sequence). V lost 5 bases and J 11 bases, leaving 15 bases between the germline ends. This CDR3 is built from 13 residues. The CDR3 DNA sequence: TGTGCCAGCAGCCGGGACCCCGAAAGAGAGCTGTTTTTT. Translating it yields CASSRDPERELFF.

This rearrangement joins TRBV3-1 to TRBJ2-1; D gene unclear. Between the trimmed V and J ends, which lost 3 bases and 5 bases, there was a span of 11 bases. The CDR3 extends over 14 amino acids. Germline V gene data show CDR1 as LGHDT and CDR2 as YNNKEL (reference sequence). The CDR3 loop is CASSQWPYDNEQFF. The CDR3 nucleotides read TGTGCCAGCAGCCAGTGGCCCTACGACAATGAGCAGTTCTTC.

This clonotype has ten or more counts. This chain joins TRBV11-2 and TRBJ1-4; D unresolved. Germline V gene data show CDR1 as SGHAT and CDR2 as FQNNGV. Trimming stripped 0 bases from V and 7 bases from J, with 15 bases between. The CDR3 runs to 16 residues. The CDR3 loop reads CASSLDLVGGREKLFF. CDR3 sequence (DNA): TGTGCCAGCAGCTTAGATCTAGTGGGAGGACGTGAAAAACTGTTTTTT.

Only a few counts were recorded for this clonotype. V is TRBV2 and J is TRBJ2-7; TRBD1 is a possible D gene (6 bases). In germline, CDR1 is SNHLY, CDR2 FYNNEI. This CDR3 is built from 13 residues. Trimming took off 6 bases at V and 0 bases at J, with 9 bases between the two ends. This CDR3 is CASRQGISYEQYF. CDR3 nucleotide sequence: TGTGCCAGCAGGCAGGGGATCTCCTACGAGCAGTACTTC.

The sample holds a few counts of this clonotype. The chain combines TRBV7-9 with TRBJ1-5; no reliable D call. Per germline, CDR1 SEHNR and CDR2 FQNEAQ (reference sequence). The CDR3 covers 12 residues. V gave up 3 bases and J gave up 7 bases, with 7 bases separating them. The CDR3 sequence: CASSFQRQPQHF. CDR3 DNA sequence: TGTGCCAGCAGCTTCCAAAGGCAGCCCCAGCATTTT.

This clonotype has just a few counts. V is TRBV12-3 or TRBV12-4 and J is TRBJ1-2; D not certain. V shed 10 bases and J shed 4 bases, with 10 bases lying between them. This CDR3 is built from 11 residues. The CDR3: CATAAAYGYTF. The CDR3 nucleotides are TGTGCCACCGCGGCGGCCTATGGCTACACCTTC.

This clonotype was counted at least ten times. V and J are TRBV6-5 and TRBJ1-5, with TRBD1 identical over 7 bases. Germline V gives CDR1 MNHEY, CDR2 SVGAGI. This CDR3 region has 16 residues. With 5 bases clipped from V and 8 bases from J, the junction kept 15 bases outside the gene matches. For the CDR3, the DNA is TGTGCCAGCAGTCCCCTCAGGACAGGCGCATGGGAGCCCCAGCATTTT. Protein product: CASSPLRTGAWEPQHF.

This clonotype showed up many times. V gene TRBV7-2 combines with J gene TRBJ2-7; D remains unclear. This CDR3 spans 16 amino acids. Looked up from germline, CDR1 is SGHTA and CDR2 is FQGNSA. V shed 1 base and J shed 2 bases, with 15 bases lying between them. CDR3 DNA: TGTGCCAGCAGCTTAGTGGGTGGTGGCCCCACCTACGAGCAGTACTTC. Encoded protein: CASSLVGGGPTYEQYF. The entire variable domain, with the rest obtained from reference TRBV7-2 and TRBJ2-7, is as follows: GAGVSQSPSNKVTEKGKDVELRCDPISGHTALYWYRQSLGQGLEFLIYFQGNSAPDKSGLPSDRFSAERTGGSVSTLTIQRTQQEDSAVYLCASSLVGGGPTYEQYFGPGTRLTVT.

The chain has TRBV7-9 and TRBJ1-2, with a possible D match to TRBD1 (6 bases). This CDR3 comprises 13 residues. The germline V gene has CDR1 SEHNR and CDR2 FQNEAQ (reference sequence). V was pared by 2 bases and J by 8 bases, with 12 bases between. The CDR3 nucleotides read TGTGCCAGCAGCTTAAAAACAGGGAGCGGCTACACCTTC. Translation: CASSLKTGSGYTF.

DNA for the CDR3: TGCGCCAGCAGCTTGGCCTCAGGGGACGGTGAAGCTTTCTTT. Translating it yields CASSLASGDGEAFF. V usage is TRBV5-1 and J usage is TRBJ1-1; the D gene is possibly TRBD1 (6 bases). The CDR3 is made up of 14 amino acids. Germline V lookup: CDR1 SGHRS, CDR2 YFSETQ. Trimming took off 0 bases at V and 7 bases at J, with 13 bases between the two ends.

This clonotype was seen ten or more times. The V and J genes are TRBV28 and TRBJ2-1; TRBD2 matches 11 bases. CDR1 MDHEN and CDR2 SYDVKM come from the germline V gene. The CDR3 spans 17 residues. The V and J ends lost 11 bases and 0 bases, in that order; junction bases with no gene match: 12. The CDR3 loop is CASTSGGRKNSYNEQFF. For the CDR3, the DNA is TGTGCCTCTACTAGCGGGGGAAGAAAAAACTCCTACAATGAGCAGTTCTTC.

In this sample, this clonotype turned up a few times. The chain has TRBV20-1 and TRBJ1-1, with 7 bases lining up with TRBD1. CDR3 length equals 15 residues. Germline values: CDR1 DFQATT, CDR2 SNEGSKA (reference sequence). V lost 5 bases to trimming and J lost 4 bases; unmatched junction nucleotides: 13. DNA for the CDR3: TGCAGTGCTCGACGACAGGGACTTAGGGGCACTGAAGCTTTCTTT. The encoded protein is CSARRQGLRGTEAFF.

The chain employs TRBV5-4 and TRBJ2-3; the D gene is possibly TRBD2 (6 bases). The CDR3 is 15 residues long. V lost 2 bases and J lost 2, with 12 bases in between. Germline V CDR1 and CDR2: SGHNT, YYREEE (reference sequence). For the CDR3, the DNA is TGTGCCAGCAGCTTATGGGACTTCGCCACAGATACGCAGTATTTT. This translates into CASSLWDFATDTQYF.

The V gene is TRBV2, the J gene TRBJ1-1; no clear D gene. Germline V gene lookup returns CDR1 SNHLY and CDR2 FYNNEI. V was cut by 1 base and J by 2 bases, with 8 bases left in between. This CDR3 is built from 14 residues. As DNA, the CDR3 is TGTGCCAGCAGTGAAGGCCAACCCAACACTGAAGCTTTCTTT. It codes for CASSEGQPNTEAFF.

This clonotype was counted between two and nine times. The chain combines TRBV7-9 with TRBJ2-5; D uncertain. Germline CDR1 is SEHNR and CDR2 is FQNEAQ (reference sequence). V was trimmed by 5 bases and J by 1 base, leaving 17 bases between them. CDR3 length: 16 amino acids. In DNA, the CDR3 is TGTGCCAGCAGCACTGACCGGCTCCTCGGCCAAGAGACCCAGTACTTC. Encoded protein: CASSTDRLLGQETQYF. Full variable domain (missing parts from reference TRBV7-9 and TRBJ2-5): DTGVSQNPRHKITKRGQNVTFRCDPISEHNRLYWYRQTLGQGPEFLTYFQNEAQLEKSRLLSDRFSAERPKGSFSTLEIQRTEQGDSAMYLCASSTDRLLGQETQYFGPGTRLLVL.